This TCR beta chain was obtained from a study of cytomegalovirus exposure and HLA in healthy donors. General study results and limits: The likely explanation for a cluster of highly shared sequence variants was sequencing artifact.

Amplification used 60 Vbeta primers and 13 Jbeta primers. The repertoire was sequenced with immunoSEQ multiplex PCR; TCRdb's copy has only in-frame clones and lacks some. Altogether fewer than 200,000 clones are present, about 88% being singletons, with the ten largest covering about 2%. Of note for this clone: The antigen is unknown.

CDR1 MNHNS and CDR2 SASEGT come from the germline V gene. This CDR3 is built from 14 residues. Unmatched junction bases numbered 4, after V lost 5 bases and J lost 6 bases. The sequenced material came from PBMCs. The TCR sequence derives from a man in his late teens or twenties in good health and CMV-seropositive. The chain has TRBV6-1 and TRBJ2-4; 10 nucleotides agree with TRBD2. The chain's CDR3 is CASSTLAGANIQYF. The CDR3 bases are TGTGCCAGCAGTACTCTAGCGGGGGCAAACATTCAGTACTTC.